The 14 T cell receptor beta chains in this list originate from one sample, sequenced in a study of early T cells in non-severe SARS-CoV-2 infection. TCRdb passed the 5' RACE reads through MiXCR, listing each CDR3 protein once. The table shows some 60,000 distinct CDR3 sequences, with about 8.4% occurring only once. Sequenced sample: whole blood. The receptors stem from an adult who was a healthcare worker with PCR-confirmed SARS-CoV-2 infection or an uninfected control (not recorded which).

This clonotype was detected many times. The rearrangement links TRBV28 to TRBJ2-3; 9 bases fit TRBD2. The germline V gene encodes CDR1 MDHEN and CDR2 SYDVKM. This CDR3 spans 15 amino acids. The V segment lost 4 bases and the J segment 0 bases; nucleotides outside the gene matches: 2. The CDR3: CASSWREGSTDTQYF. CDR3 coding DNA: TGTGCCAGCAGTTGGCGGGAGGGAAGCACAGATACGCAGTATTTT. The complete variable domain, with remaining parts taken from reference TRBV28 and TRBJ2-3, reads DVKVTQSSRYLVKRTGEKVFLECVQDMDHENMFWYRQDPGLGLRLIYFSYDVKMKEKGDIPEGYSVSREKKERFSLILESASTNQTSMYLCASSWREGSTDTQYFGPGTRLTVL.

V gene TRBV12-3 or TRBV12-4 combines with J gene TRBJ1-1; D not certain. CDR3 length: 14 residues. Trimming cost V 3 bases and J 7 bases, with 15 bases left between them. CDR3 amino acids: CASSFQGGVYEAFF. The CDR3 nucleotides are TGTGCCAGCAGTTTCCAAGGCGGGGTGTATGAAGCTTTCTTT.

This clonotype was observed a few times. This sequence joins TRBV10-2 and TRBJ1-2; 7 nucleotides match TRBD1. Germline assignment: CDR1 WSHSY and CDR2 SAAADI. There are 15 residues in the CDR3. The ends lost 1 base at V and 8 bases at J; junction bases unmatched: 10. The CDR3: CASSEYEGAREGYTF. For the CDR3, the DNA is TGCGCCAGCAGTGAGTACGAGGGGGCGCGGGAAGGCTACACCTTC.

At least ten counts were recorded for this clonotype. The chain has TRBV10-2 and TRBJ2-1; D perhaps matches TRBD1 (6 bases). With 4 bases removed from V and 9 bases from J, the gap between germline ends came to 13 bases. Germline CDR1 and CDR2: WSHSY and SAAADI. This CDR3 region has 13 residues. In nucleotides, the CDR3 is TGCGCCAGCAGTGCACAGGGAAGGGTTGAGCAGTTCTTC. It specifies CASSAQGRVEQFF.

In its sample, this clonotype was seen many times. The V gene is TRBV24-1, the J gene TRBJ1-1; D is possibly TRBD1 (5 bases). V lost 5 bases to trimming and J lost 1 base, with 13 bases between them. Germline-derived CDR1 and CDR2 are KGHDR and SFDVKD. The CDR3 has 15 amino acids. The CDR3 bases are TGTGCCACCAGTGGCCCGAGTGGGGGGAACACTGAAGCTTTCTTT. This translates into CATSGPSGGNTEAFF.

This clonotype appeared a few times. This rearrangement joins TRBV5-6 to TRBJ2-1, with 8 bases lining up with TRBD1. CDR1 is SGHDT and CDR2 is YYEEEE in the germline V gene. The CDR3 loop spans 15 amino acids. V shed 2 bases and J 5 bases; nucleotides not matched to a gene: 6. CDR3 in DNA: TGTGCCAGCAGCTTTCGGACAGGGCGACACAATGAGCAGTTCTTC. Protein: CASSFRTGRHNEQFF.

V usage is TRBV20-1 and J usage is TRBJ1-4; maybe TRBD1 (5 bases). Germline-derived CDR1 and CDR2 are DFQATT and SNEGSKA (reference sequence). V lost 6 bases and J lost 5, with 13 bases in between. This CDR3 region has 13 residues. The CDR3 sequence is CSARDGTNEKLFF. The CDR3 DNA reads TGCAGTGCCAGGGACGGAACGAATGAAAAACTGTTTTTT.

A remark on this clonotype: The conserved phenylalanine or tryptophan normally closing the CDR3 is absent here, so this likely arose from a read error. The CDR3: CSVARLAGEGEQYL. The DNA of the CDR3 is TGCAGCGTTGCCAGGCTAGCGGGAGAAGGCGAGCAGTACCTC. This sequence joins TRBV29-1 and TRBJ2-7, with 10 positions matching TRBD2. The CDR3 has 14 amino acids. Germline assignment: CDR1 SQVTM and CDR2 ANQGSEA. Germline trimming cut 4 bases from V and 6 bases from J; bases unmatched to any gene: 9.

V usage is TRBV7-7 and J usage is TRBJ2-7, with 9 positions matching TRBD1. Germline V lookup: CDR1 SSHAT, CDR2 FNYEAQ (reference sequence). CDR3 length: 15 amino acids. Trimming cost V 5 bases and J 5 bases; bases outside gene matches: 10. The DNA of the CDR3 is TGTGCCAGCAGCCCAGGACAGGGGTCATCCCACGAGCAGTACTTC. Its translation is CASSPGQGSSHEQYF.

This clonotype was detected ten times or more. The genes are TRBV2 and TRBJ2-1; no clear D gene. The V end was cut by 8 bases, the J end by 2 bases, with 13 bases between. The germline gives CDR1 SNHLY, CDR2 FYNNEI. There are 14 residues in the CDR3. DNA of the CDR3: TGTGCCAGCTCTGGCGGAGAAACCTACAATGAGCAGTTCTTC. Protein sequence: CASSGGETYNEQFF.

This clonotype showed up many times. One end of the junction does not line up with germline, which may come from a read error. This chain joins TRBV6-6 and TRBJ2-1; D is perhaps TRBD2 (6 bases). The germline gives CDR1 MNHNY, CDR2 SVGAGI (reference sequence). This CDR3 is 12 amino acids long. The CDR3 loop is CASSYEGGTLVF. The CDR3 DNA follows: TGTGCCAGCAGTTACGAAGGAGGGACTTTGGTCTTC.

This clonotype was seen many times. CDR3 DNA: TGTGCCAGCAGCGTGGACAGGGGGCTTTCCTACGAGCAGTACTTC. Translated, it gives CASSVDRGLSYEQYF. The chain couples TRBV7-9 to TRBJ2-7; 11 bases agree with TRBD1. The CDR3 extends over 15 amino acids. The germline V gene has CDR1 SEHNR and CDR2 FQNEAQ (reference sequence). Trimming took 5 bases from V and 1 from J; bases not matched to a gene: 4.

The chain uses TRBV12-3 or TRBV12-4 and TRBJ2-5; D unresolved. The ends were cut back, 5 bases at V and 6 bases at J, with 16 bases in the middle. The length of the CDR3 is 14 residues. The chain's CDR3 is CASSPRWAVKTQYF. The CDR3 DNA reads TGTGCCAGCAGTCCTCGGTGGGCCGTGAAGACCCAGTACTTC.

This clonotype was counted many times. The rearrangement links TRBV11-2 to TRBJ1-2; 9 bases match TRBD1. The CDR3 sequence is 14 residues long. In germline, CDR1 is SGHAT, CDR2 FQNNGV. V trimming: 3 bases; J trimming: 7 bases; junction bases outside the gene matches: 6. This CDR3 is CASSLVQGAFGYTF. The DNA for the CDR3 is TGTGCCAGCAGCTTGGTACAGGGGGCTTTTGGCTACACCTTC. The whole variable domain, filled in from reference TRBV11-2 and TRBJ1-2, reads EAGVAQSPRYKIIEKRQSVAFWCNPISGHATLYWYQQILGQGPKLLIQFQNNGVVDDSQLPKDRFSAERLKGVDSTLKIQPAKLEDSAVYLCASSLVQGAFGYTFGSGTRLTVV.